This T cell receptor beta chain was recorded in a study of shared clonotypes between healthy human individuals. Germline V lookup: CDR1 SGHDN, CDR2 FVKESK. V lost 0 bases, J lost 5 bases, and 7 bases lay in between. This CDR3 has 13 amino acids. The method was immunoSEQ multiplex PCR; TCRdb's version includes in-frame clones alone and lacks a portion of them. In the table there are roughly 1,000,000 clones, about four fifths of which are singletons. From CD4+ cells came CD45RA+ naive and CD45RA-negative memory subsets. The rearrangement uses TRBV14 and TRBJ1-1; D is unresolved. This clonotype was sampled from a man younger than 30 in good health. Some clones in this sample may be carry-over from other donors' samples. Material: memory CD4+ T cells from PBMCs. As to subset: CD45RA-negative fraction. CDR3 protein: CASSQDLDTEAFF. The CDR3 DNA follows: TGTGCCAGCAGCCAAGATCTTGATACTGAAGCTTTCTTT.